This T cell receptor beta chain was captured in a study of beta chain features in type 1 diabetes. Comments on this clone: What it recognizes is unknown.

General observations from the study: Shortening of TCRB CDR3s, moderate but significant, appeared in all four CD4+ subsets of Type 1 diabetes patients.

Central memory, naive, regulatory and stem cell-like memory CD4+ cells were sorted by CD45RO/CCR7/CD25/CD127/CD95/CD27. The CDR3 covers 11 residues. The germline gives CDR1 SGHTA, CDR2 FQGNSA. The V segment lost 5 bases and the J segment 12 bases; nucleotides outside the gene matches: 4. Isolated RNA was reverse transcribed in full, so expressed TCRB transcripts were sequenced. Only in-frame clones appear in the TCRdb table, and some are missing; sequencing was by immunoSEQ multiplex PCR. The table lists more than 55,000 clones, approximately 52% of them singletons, with 2% to 3% in the top ten. The chain couples TRBV7-2 to TRBJ2-1; the match to TRBD1 covers 7 bases. The clonotype comes from a middle-aged woman with type 1 diabetes. Sequencing was carried out using Tregs from blood. CDR3 nucleotide sequence: TGTGCCAGCAGCCAGACAGGGAGGCAGTTCTTC. Translation: CASSQTGRQFF.